The 20 T cell receptor beta chains in this list originate from one sample, sequenced in a study of identical twins. TCRdb ran MiXCR on the 5' RACE reads and lists one entry per CDR3 protein. The repertoire holds around 370,000 distinct CDR3 sequences, with around 9% as singletons. Material: naive T cells sorted from blood. All receptors derive from a woman between 45 and 60 years old in good health.

V is TRBV24-1 and J is TRBJ2-2; 10 bases match TRBD1. Germline V gene data show CDR1 as KGHDR and CDR2 as SFDVKD. The V and J ends lost 3 bases and 6 bases, in that order; junction bases with no gene match: 6. CDR3 length: 16 amino acids. CDR3 region: CATSDPRQGAAGELFF. The CDR3 DNA follows: TGTGCCACCAGTGATCCAAGACAGGGGGCGGCCGGGGAGCTGTTTTTT.

This clonotype occurred a few times. This rearrangement joins TRBV12-3 or TRBV12-4 to TRBJ1-3; D gene unclear. Trimming removed 5 bases at V and 2 bases at J, with 16 bases between. CDR3 size: 16 residues. CDR3 in DNA: TGTGCCAGCAGTCCGGGCCTTCTTGGCCCTGGAAACACCATATATTTT. This translates into CASSPGLLGPGNTIYF.

This clonotype has at least ten counts. The chain is built from TRBV28 and TRBJ1-4; no firm D call. Germline V gene data show CDR1 as MDHEN and CDR2 as SYDVKM. The CDR3 has 16 amino acids. V was clipped by 3 bases and J by 0 bases, with 11 bases between them. CDR3 nucleotides: TGTGCCAGCAGTTTGGCGACGGCTGCAACTAATGAAAAACTGTTTTTT. As protein: CASSLATAATNEKLFF.

This CDR3 is CASSSFGTRGEPQYF. The CDR3 DNA reads as TGTGCCAGCAGCTCCTTCGGGACTAGAGGGGAGCCGCAGTATTTT. The chain employs TRBV7-9 and TRBJ2-3; 8 positions match TRBD2. CDR1 and CDR2 from the germline V gene are SEHNR and FQNEAQ (reference sequence). CDR3 length equals 15 residues. Trimming removed 4 bases from V and 10 bases from J; junction bases left unmatched: 13.

There are many counts of this clonotype. This chain joins TRBV2 and TRBJ1-4, with D possibly being TRBD1 (5 bases). The CDR3 contains 13 residues. V was clipped by 8 bases and J by 3 bases, with 10 bases between them. CDR1 is SNHLY and CDR2 is FYNNEI in the germline V gene. Here the CDR3 DNA reads TGTGCCAGCGTCGCAGGGTCTAATGAAAAACTGTTTTTT. This sequence encodes CASVAGSNEKLFF.

This chain uses TRBV11-2 with TRBJ2-7; TRBD2 agrees at 7 bases. The V gene end was trimmed by 4 bases and the J gene end by 6 bases; junction bases not matched to a gene: 6. In germline, CDR1 is SGHAT, CDR2 FQNNGV. This CDR3 is built from 13 residues. The CDR3 here is CASSSAGSAEQYV. Written as DNA, the CDR3 is TGTGCCAGCAGCTCAGCGGGGAGCGCCGAGCAGTACGTC.

This clonotype was detected a few times. The chain recombines TRBV3-1 with TRBJ1-2; D is possibly TRBD1 (5 bases). Trimming shortened V by 4 bases and J by 8 bases, and 17 bases separated the two germline ends. Germline V gene lookup returns CDR1 LGHDT and CDR2 YNNKEL (reference sequence). CDR3 length: 14 residues. In DNA, the CDR3 is TGTGCCAGCAGCCTCGGGACCGGTCTGGCCGGCTACACCTTC. This encodes CASSLGTGLAGYTF.

The rearrangement links TRBV25-1 to TRBJ2-5, with 10 bases lining up with TRBD1. V shed 4 bases, J shed 5 bases, and the junction held 7 bases outside the gene matches. Germline V lookup: CDR1 MGHDK, CDR2 SYGVNS. The CDR3 is 15 amino acids. CDR3 DNA sequence: TGTGCCAGCAGTGCCCGACAGGGGGCGAGGGAGACCCAGTACTTC. This translates into CASSARQGARETQYF.

Many counts were recorded for this clonotype. The CDR3 region has the DNA TGTGCCAGCAGCCGAGGTGGTGGGAGGCGGAACACTGAAGCTTTCTTT. This encodes CASSRGGGRRNTEAFF. This chain uses TRBV28 with TRBJ1-1; the D is unclear. V lost 6 bases and J lost 1, with 18 bases in between. Germline CDR1 and CDR2: MDHEN and SYDVKM. CDR3 length: 16 residues.

Only a few counts were recorded for this clonotype. CDR3 residues: CASSRDTGYEQYF. CDR3 in DNA: TGTGCCAGCAGCCGAGACACTGGCTACGAGCAGTACTTC. The chain combines TRBV3-1 with TRBJ2-7; no reliable D call. From germline, CDR1 is LGHDT and CDR2 YNNKEL (reference sequence). V was pared by 4 bases and J by 3 bases, with 10 bases between. The CDR3 is 13 amino acids.

The CDR3 here is CASSFTPAGGVEQFF. In nucleotides, the CDR3 is TGTGCCAGCAGTTTTACCCCAGCGGGAGGGGTTGAGCAGTTCTTC. The rearrangement uses TRBV12-3 or TRBV12-4 and TRBJ2-1; 10 bases are shared with TRBD2. The CDR3 loop spans 15 amino acids. The junction had 8 bases not matched to a gene; V was cut back by 3 bases and J by 9 bases.

This clonotype appeared a few times. The chain carries TRBV20-1 and TRBJ2-7, with D maybe TRBD2 (5 bases). The CDR3 consists of 16 residues. Trimming removed 0 bases at V and 2 bases at J, with 17 bases between. Germline lookup yields CDR1 DFQATT and CDR2 SNEGSKA (reference sequence). The CDR3: CSARDNGRARPYEQYF. The CDR3 bases are TGCAGTGCTAGAGATAACGGGCGGGCTAGACCCTACGAGCAGTACTTC.

CDR3 region: CASSTGPGPYEQYF. The CDR3, as DNA: TGCGCCAGCAGCACCGGTCCCGGCCCCTACGAGCAGTACTTC. The chain links TRBV5-1 to TRBJ2-7; D is unclear. V lost 4 bases and J lost 2, with 13 bases in between. The CDR3 spans 14 residues. The germline CDR1 and CDR2 sequences are SGHRS and YFSETQ.

Comment on this clonotype: Just one base apart from a much larger clone, this may be a read error. The CDR3 region has the DNA TGTGCCAGCAGTGTGGGATACGAGCAGTACTTC. This gives the protein CASSVGYEQYF. The chain combines TRBV6-6 with TRBJ2-7, with D hard to call. The germline V and J ends were trimmed by 5 bases and 4 bases, with 6 bases remaining between them. In germline, CDR1 is MNHNY, CDR2 SVGAGI (reference sequence). The CDR3 is 11 amino acids.

The V and J genes are TRBV7-9 and TRBJ2-7; the match to TRBD2 covers 8 bases. The CDR3 covers 15 residues. Trimming at V came to 5 bases and at J to 0 bases, leaving 6 bases not matched to a gene. Looked up from germline, CDR1 is SEHNR and CDR2 is FQNEAQ (reference sequence). CDR3 protein: CASSPGGVLSYEQYV. As DNA, the CDR3 is TGTGCCAGCAGCCCGGGGGGGGTCCTCTCCTACGAGCAGTACGTC.

This clonotype was observed a few times. This sequence joins TRBV28 and TRBJ1-5, with TRBD1 matching 7 bases. Germline lookup yields CDR1 MDHEN and CDR2 SYDVKM. J gave up 6 bases and V 4 bases, and 6 bases lay outside the gene matches. CDR3 length: 14 amino acids. The CDR3 sequence is CASSSGQHRQPQHF. In DNA form, the CDR3 reads TGTGCCAGCAGTTCGGGACAGCACCGTCAGCCCCAGCATTTT.

The chain combines TRBV5-5 with TRBJ2-5; D is perhaps TRBD2 (5 bases). Germline V gene lookup returns CDR1 SGHKS and CDR2 YYEKEE (reference sequence). The CDR3 runs to 14 residues. Trimming removed 1 base from V and 5 bases from J, with 12 bases in between. The DNA for the CDR3 is TGTGCCAGCAGCTTGTCGAGTCGAGGGGAGACCCAGTACTTC. This translates into CASSLSSRGETQYF.

This clonotype appeared a few times. The chain recombines TRBV5-1 with TRBJ2-1, with 8 bases that match TRBD2. CDR3 size: 15 residues. CDR1 and CDR2 (germline): SGHRS, YFSETQ. The V segment lost 0 bases and the J segment 4 bases; nucleotides outside the gene matches: 3. The CDR3 is CASSLDSGAYNEQFF. The CDR3 DNA follows: TGCGCCAGCAGCTTGGATAGCGGGGCTTACAATGAGCAGTTCTTC.

V usage is TRBV20-1 and J usage is TRBJ2-1; TRBD2 is a possible D gene (5 bases). V shed 1 base and J shed 0 bases, with 13 bases lying between them. Looked up from germline, CDR1 is DFQATT and CDR2 is SNEGSKA (reference sequence). This CDR3 is 16 amino acids long. This CDR3 is CSARASSGSSYNEQFF. The DNA of the CDR3 is TGCAGTGCTAGAGCCTCGAGCGGCAGCTCCTACAATGAGCAGTTCTTC.

This clonotype has at least ten counts. The V gene is TRBV12-3 or TRBV12-4, the J gene TRBJ2-1, with TRBD2 matching 10 bases. This CDR3 region has 16 residues. The V gene end was trimmed by 6 bases and the J gene end by 5 bases; junction bases not matched to a gene: 10. The CDR3 sequence: CASSRLSGRGDNEQFF. DNA of the CDR3: TGTGCCAGCAGCCGTCTGAGCGGGAGGGGGGACAATGAGCAGTTCTTC.